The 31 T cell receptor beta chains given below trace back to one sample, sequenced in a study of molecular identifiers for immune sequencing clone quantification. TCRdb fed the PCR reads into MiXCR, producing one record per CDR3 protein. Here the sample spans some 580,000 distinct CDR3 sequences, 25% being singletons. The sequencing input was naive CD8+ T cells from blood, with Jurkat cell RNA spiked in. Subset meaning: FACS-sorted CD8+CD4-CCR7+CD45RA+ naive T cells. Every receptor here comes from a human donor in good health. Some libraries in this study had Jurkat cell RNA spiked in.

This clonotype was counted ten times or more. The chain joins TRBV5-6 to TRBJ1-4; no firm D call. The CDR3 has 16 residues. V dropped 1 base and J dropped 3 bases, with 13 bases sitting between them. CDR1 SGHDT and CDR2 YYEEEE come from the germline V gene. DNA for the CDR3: TGTGCCAGCAGCTTGTCCGGGGATGAGGCTAATGAAAAACTGTTTTTT. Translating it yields CASSLSGDEANEKLFF.

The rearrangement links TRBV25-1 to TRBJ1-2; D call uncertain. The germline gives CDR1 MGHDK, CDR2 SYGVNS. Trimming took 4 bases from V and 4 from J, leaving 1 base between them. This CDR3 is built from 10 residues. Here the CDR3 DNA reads TGTGCCAGCAGTGGCTATGGCTACACCTTC. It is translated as CASSGYGYTF.

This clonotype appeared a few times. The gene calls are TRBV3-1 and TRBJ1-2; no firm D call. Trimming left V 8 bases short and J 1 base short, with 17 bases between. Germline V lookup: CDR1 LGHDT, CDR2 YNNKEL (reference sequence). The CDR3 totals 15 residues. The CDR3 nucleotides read TGTGCCAGCGGAGACTCCGGTCTTTTTAACTATGGCTACACCTTC. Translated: CASGDSGLFNYGYTF.

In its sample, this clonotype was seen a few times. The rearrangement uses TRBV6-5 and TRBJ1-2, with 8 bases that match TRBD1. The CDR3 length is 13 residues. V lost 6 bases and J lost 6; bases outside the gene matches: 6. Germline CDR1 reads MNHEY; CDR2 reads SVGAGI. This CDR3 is CASRHQGADGYTF. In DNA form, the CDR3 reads TGTGCCAGCAGGCATCAGGGGGCAGATGGCTACACCTTC.

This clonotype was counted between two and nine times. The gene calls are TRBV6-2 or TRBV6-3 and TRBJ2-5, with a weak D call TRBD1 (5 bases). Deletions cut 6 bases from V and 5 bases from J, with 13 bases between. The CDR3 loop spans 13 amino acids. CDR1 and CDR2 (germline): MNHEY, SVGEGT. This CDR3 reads CASRLQGGETQYF. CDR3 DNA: TGTGCCAGCAGGCTCCAGGGTGGGGAGACCCAGTACTTC.

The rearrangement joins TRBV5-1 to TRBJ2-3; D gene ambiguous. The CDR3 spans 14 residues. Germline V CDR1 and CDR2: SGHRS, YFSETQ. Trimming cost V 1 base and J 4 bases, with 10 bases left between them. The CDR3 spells CASSLYSTPDTQYF. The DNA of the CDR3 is TGCGCCAGCAGCTTGTATTCTACCCCAGATACGCAGTATTTT.

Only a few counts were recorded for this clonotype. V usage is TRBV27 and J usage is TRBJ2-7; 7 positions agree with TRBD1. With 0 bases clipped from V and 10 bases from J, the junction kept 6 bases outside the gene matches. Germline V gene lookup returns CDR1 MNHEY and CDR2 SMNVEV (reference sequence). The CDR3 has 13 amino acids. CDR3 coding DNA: TGTGCCAGCAGTTTATCGACGAGGGGGCTTCAGTACTTC. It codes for CASSLSTRGLQYF.

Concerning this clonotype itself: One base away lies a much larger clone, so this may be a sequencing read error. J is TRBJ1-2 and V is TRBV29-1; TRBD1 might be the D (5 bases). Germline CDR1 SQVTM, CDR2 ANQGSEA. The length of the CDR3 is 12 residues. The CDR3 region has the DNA TGCAGCGTGGGGGACTTTGACTATGGCTCCACCTTC. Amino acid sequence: CSVGDFDYGSTF.

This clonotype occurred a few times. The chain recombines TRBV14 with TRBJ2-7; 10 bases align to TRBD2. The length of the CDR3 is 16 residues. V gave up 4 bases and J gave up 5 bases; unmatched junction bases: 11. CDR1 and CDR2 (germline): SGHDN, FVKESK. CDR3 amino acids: CASSRRGLAGANEQYF. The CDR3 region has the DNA TGTGCCAGCAGCCGGCGGGGCCTAGCGGGAGCTAACGAGCAGTACTTC.

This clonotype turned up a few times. CDR3 protein: CASGGTVANYGYTF. The CDR3 region has the DNA TGTGCCAGCGGGGGGACAGTCGCTAACTATGGCTACACCTTC. The rearrangement uses TRBV6-1 and TRBJ1-2, with TRBD1 matching 7 bases. The length of the CDR3 is 14 residues. CDR1 MNHNS and CDR2 SASEGT come from the germline V gene. The J segment lost 0 bases and the V segment lost 8 bases, leaving 6 bases of the junction unmatched.

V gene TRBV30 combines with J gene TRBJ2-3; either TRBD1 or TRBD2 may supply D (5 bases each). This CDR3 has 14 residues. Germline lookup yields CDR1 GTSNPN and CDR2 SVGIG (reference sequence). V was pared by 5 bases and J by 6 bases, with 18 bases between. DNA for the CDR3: TGTGCCTGGGGCCTCGGGCAGGGAGCCGATACGCAGTATTTT. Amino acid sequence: CAWGLGQGADTQYF.

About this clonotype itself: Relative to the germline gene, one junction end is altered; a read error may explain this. CDR3 amino acids: CARSPRPSTYGSTF. The CDR3 bases are TGTGCCCGCAGTCCCCGCCCTTCTACCTATGGCTCCACCTTC. The V and J genes are TRBV6-2 or TRBV6-3 and TRBJ1-2; D is unresolved. Germline values: CDR1 MNHEY, CDR2 SVGEGT. The CDR3 totals 14 residues.

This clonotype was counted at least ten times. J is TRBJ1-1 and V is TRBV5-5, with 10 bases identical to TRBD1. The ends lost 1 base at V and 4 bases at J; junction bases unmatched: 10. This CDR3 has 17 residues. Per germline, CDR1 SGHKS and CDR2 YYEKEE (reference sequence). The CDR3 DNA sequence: TGTGCCAGCAGCTTGATAGGGACAGGGGCATCGGGCACTGAAGCTTTCTTT. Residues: CASSLIGTGASGTEAFF.

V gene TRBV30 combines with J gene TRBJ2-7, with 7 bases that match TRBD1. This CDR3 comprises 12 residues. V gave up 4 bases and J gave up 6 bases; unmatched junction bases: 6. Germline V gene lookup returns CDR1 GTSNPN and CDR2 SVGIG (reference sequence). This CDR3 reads CAWTIGQVEQYF. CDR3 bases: TGTGCCTGGACAATTGGACAGGTCGAGCAGTACTTC.

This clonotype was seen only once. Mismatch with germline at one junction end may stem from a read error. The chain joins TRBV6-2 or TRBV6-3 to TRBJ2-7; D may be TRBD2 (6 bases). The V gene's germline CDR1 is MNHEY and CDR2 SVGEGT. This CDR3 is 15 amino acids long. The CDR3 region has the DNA TGTGCCAGCAGTTCCGTCCCGGTACTAGCCTACGGGCAGTACTTC. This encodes CASSSVPVLAYGQYF.

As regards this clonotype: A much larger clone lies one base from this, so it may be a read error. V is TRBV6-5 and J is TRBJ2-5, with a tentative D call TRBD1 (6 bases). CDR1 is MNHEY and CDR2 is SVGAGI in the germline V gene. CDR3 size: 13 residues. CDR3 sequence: CASNYQGQETQYF. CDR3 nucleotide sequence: TGTGCCAGCAATTACCAGGGGCAAGAGACCCAGTACTTC.

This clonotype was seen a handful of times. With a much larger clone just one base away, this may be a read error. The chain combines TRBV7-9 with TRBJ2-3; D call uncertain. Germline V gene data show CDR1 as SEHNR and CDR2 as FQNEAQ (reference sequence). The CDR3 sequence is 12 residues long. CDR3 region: CASAVVTVTQYF. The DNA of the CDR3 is TGTGCCAGCGCGGTTGTAACAGTTACGCAGTATTTT.

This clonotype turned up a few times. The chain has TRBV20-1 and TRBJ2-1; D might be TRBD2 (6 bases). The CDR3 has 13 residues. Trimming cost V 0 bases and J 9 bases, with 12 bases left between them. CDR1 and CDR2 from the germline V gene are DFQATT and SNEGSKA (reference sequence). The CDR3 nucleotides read TGCAGTGCTAGAGAATATCCCGGGGGTGAGCAGTTCTTC. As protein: CSAREYPGGEQFF.

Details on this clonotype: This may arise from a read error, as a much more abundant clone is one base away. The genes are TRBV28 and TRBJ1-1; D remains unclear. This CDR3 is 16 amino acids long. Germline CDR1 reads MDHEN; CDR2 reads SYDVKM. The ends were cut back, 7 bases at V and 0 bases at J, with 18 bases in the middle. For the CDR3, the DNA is TGTGCCAGCAATGTCGTATTTCACAGTATGAACACTGAAGCTTTCTTT. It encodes CASNVVFHSMNTEAFF.

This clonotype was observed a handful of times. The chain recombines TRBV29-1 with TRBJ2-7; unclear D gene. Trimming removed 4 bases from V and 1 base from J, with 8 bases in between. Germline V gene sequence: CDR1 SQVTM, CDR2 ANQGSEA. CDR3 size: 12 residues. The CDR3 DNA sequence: TGCAGCGTTGTTGAAGGATCCTACGAGCAGTACTTC. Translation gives CSVVEGSYEQYF.

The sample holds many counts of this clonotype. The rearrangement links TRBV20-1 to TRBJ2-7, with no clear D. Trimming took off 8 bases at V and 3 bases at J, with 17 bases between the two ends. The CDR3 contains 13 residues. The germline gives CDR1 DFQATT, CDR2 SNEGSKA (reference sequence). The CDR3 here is CSPRSSGDYEQYF. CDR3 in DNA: TGCAGTCCCCGTAGTTCCGGAGACTACGAGCAGTACTTC.

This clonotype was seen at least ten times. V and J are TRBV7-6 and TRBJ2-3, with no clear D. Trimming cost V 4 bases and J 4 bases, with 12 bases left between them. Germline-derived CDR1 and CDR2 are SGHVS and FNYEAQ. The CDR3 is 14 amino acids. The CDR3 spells CASSSYSGSDTQYF. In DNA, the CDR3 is TGTGCCAGCAGCTCCTACTCTGGGTCAGATACGCAGTATTTT.

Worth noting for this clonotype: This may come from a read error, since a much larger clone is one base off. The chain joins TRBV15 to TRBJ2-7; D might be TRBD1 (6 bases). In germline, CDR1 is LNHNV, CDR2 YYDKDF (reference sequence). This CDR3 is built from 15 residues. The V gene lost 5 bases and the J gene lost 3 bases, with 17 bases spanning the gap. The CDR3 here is CATSGQTGYHYEQYF. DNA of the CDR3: TGTGCCACCAGCGGACAAACAGGGTACCACTACGAGCAGTACTTC.

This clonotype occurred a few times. The CDR3 coding sequence is TGCGCCAGCAGTGAGTCGATAGGTTTGGAACGAATCCTCTATGGCTACACCTTC. It encodes CASSESIGLERILYGYTF. The chain uses TRBV10-2 and TRBJ1-2; no firm D call. V lost 0 bases and J 4 bases, leaving 21 bases between the germline ends. Per the germline V gene, CDR1 is WSHSY and CDR2 is SAAADI. The CDR3 sequence is 18 residues long.

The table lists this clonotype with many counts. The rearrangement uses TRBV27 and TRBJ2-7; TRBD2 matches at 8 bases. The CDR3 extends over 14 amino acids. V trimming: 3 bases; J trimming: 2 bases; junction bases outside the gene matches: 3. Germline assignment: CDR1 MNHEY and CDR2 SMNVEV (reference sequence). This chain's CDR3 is CASSLSGGPYEQYF. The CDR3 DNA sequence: TGTGCCAGCAGTTTGTCGGGGGGGCCCTACGAGCAGTACTTC.

CDR3 in DNA: TGCAGTGCTACGGGACTAGCGGACCCGCTAGCCAAAAACATTCAGTACTTC. As protein: CSATGLADPLAKNIQYF. This rearrangement joins TRBV20-1 to TRBJ2-4; 11 nucleotides agree with TRBD2. The V gene end was trimmed by 4 bases and the J gene end by 0 bases; junction bases not matched to a gene: 8. The germline gives CDR1 DFQATT, CDR2 SNEGSKA (reference sequence). The CDR3 runs 17 residues.

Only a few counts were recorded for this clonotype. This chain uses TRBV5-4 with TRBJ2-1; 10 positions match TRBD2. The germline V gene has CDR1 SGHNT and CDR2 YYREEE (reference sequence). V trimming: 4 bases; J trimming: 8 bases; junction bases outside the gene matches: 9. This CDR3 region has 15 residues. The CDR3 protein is CASSLPSGGFYEQFF. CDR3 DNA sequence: TGTGCCAGCAGCCTCCCTAGCGGGGGTTTCTATGAGCAGTTCTTC.

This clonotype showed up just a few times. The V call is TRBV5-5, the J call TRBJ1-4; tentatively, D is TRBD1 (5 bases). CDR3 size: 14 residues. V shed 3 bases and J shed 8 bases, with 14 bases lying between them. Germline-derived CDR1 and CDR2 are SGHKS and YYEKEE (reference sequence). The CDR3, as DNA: TGTGCCAGCAGCTGGGACGGGATGGACGAAAAACTGTTTTTT. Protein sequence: CASSWDGMDEKLFF.

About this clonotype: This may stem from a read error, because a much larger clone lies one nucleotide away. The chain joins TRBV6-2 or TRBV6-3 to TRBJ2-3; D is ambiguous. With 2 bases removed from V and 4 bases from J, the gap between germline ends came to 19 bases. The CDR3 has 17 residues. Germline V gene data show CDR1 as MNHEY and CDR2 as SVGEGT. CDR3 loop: CASSYRKQEIRSDTQYF. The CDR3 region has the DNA TGTGCCAGCAGTTACCGCAAGCAGGAGATCCGTTCAGATACGCAGTATTTT.

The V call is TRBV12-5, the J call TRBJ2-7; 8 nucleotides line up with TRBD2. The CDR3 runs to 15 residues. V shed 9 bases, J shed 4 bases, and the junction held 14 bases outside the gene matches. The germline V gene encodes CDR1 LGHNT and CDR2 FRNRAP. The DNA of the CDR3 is TGTGCTAGGGCCCCCGCGGTACAGCGGGGGTACGAGCAGTACTTC. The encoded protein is CARAPAVQRGYEQYF.

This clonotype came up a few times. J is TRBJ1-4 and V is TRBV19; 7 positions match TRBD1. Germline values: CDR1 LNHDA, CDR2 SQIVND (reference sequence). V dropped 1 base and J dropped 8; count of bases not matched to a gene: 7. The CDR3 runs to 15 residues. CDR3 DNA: TGTGCCAGTAGTATAGGAGGGGGCGCGGACGAAAAACTGTTTTTT. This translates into CASSIGGGADEKLFF.